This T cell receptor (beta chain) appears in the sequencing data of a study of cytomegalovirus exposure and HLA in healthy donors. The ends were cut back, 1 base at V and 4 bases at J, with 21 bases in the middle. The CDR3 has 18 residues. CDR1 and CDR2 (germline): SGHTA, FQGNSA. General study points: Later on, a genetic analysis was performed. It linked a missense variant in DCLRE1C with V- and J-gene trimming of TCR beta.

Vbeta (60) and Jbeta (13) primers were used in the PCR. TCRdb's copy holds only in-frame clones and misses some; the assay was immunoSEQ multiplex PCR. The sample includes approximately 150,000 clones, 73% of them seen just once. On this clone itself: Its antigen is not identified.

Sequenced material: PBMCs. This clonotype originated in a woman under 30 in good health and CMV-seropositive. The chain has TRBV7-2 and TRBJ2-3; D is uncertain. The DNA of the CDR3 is TGTGCCAGCAGCTTAGGGCTAGGAAGTTTTAAGTCATCAGATACGCAGTATTTT. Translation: CASSLGLGSFKSSDTQYF.